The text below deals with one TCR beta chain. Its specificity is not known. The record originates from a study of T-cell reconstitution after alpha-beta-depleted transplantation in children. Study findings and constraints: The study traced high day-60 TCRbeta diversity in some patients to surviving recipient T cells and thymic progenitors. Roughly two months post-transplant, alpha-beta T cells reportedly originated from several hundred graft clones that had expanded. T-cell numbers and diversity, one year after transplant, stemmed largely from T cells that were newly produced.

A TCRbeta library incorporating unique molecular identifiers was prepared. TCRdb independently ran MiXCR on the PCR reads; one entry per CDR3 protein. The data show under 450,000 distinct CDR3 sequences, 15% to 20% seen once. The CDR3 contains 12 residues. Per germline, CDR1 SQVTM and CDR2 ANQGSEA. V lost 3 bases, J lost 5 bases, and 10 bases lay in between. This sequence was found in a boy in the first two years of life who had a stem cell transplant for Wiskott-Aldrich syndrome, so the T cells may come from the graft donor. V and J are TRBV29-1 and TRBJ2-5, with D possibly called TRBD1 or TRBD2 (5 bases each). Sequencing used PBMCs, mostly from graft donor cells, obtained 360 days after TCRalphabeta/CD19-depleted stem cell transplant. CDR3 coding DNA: TGCAGCGTTGATTTGGGGGTGGAGACCCAGTACTTC. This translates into CSVDLGVETQYF.